Presented here are 27 T cell receptor beta chains from one specimen sequenced in a study of naive and memory T cell subsets. Study-level findings and limits: Possibly reflecting memory cells re-expressing CD45RA, a few larger clonotypes occurred in naive repertoires, especially CD8.

Two oligonucleotides, mixed equimolar, formed the beta constant-region primer covering TRBC1 and TRBC2. Nested alpha and beta constant-region primers with the SP2 primer drove four PCR rounds on ligated cDNA. TCRdb reprocessed the UMI-ligation and nested PCR reads with MiXCR, giving one entry per CDR3 protein. The repertoire holds approximately 140,000 distinct CDR3 sequences, with more than 15% as singletons. These receptors have no known antigen. Sequenced input: naive CD8+ T cells from blood. The source of these receptors is a human donor in good health.

This rearrangement joins TRBV28 to TRBJ1-1; D unclear. The CDR3 contains 14 residues. Trimming left V 5 bases short and J 1 base short, with 11 bases between. Germline V gene sequence: CDR1 MDHEN, CDR2 SYDVKM. In DNA form, the CDR3 reads TGTGCCAGCAGTCCAAGCTGGGGGAACACTGAAGCTTTCTTT. It is translated as CASSPSWGNTEAFF.

The chain uses TRBV28 and TRBJ2-1; tentative D call: TRBD1 (5 bases). This CDR3 has 15 amino acids. With 4 bases removed from V and 0 bases from J, the gap between germline ends came to 10 bases. Germline loops: CDR1 MDHEN, CDR2 SYDVKM. In nucleotides, the CDR3 is TGTGCCAGCAGTTCGACAGTCAGCTCCTACAATGAGCAGTTCTTC. Protein product: CASSSTVSSYNEQFF.

This clonotype has just a few counts. The rearrangement links TRBV27 to TRBJ2-1, with 8 nucleotides matching TRBD2. Losses at the gene ends were 3 bases for V and 9 bases for J; bases not matched to a gene: 4. Per germline, CDR1 MNHEY and CDR2 SMNVEV (reference sequence). The CDR3 has 13 residues. The CDR3 coding sequence is TGTGCCAGCAGTTTGGGACTAGACCTTGAGCAGTTCTTC. Its translation: CASSLGLDLEQFF.

The J gene is TRBJ1-4, the V gene TRBV11-2; D is unresolved. The V gene lost 0 bases and the J gene lost 0 bases, with 2 bases spanning the gap. The CDR3 runs 14 residues. Germline CDR1 reads SGHAT; CDR2 reads FQNNGV. The CDR3 sequence is CASSLDATNEKLFF. The CDR3 DNA is TGTGCCAGCAGCTTAGATGCAACTAATGAAAAACTGTTTTTT.

This chain uses TRBV4-3 with TRBJ2-1; no firm D call. CDR3 length: 13 amino acids. Germline CDR1 LGHNA, CDR2 YSLEER. V gave up 1 base and J gave up 8 bases, with 9 bases separating them. The CDR3 loop reads CASSQGSLDEQFF. The CDR3 DNA reads as TGCGCCAGCAGCCAAGGGTCCCTGGATGAGCAGTTCTTC.

The V gene is TRBV29-1, the J gene TRBJ2-1; TRBD2 aligns across 8 bases. CDR3 length equals 14 residues. Germline lookup yields CDR1 SQVTM and CDR2 ANQGSEA. With 3 bases clipped from V and 7 bases from J, the junction kept 8 bases outside the gene matches. CDR3 protein: CSVDPSGRANEQFF. The CDR3 nucleotides read TGCAGCGTTGATCCCAGCGGGAGAGCGAATGAGCAGTTCTTC.

J is TRBJ2-2 and V is TRBV9, with D possibly being TRBD1 or TRBD2 (5 bases each). Germline V CDR1 and CDR2: SGDLS, YYNGEE. V was pared by 4 bases and J by 5 bases, with 15 bases between. The CDR3 has 15 amino acids. The chain's CDR3 is CASSPWDPGTGELFF. The CDR3 DNA is TGTGCCAGCAGCCCGTGGGACCCGGGGACCGGGGAGCTGTTTTTT.

This clonotype has at least ten counts. This sequence joins TRBV11-2 and TRBJ2-1; tentatively, D is TRBD1 (6 bases). Germline-derived CDR1 and CDR2 are SGHAT and FQNNGV. This CDR3 has 12 residues. V lost 3 bases and J 7 bases, leaving 7 bases between the germline ends. The CDR3 sequence: CASSLGANEQFF. Here the CDR3 DNA reads TGTGCCAGCAGCTTGGGGGCTAATGAGCAGTTCTTC.

This clonotype has ten or more counts. The rearrangement uses TRBV29-1 and TRBJ1-5; 8 nucleotides match TRBD1. The length of the CDR3 is 12 residues. V lost 4 bases to trimming and J lost 6 bases; unmatched junction nucleotides: 2. CDR1 and CDR2 from the germline V gene are SQVTM and ANQGSEA. Here the CDR3 reads CSVGQGSQPQHF. The CDR3 coding sequence is TGCAGCGTTGGACAGGGGAGTCAGCCCCAGCATTTT.

The V and J genes are TRBV5-1 and TRBJ2-2; tentatively, D is TRBD2 (5 bases). The CDR3 has 17 residues. The germline V and J ends were trimmed by 0 bases and 5 bases, with 17 bases remaining between them. Germline V gene data show CDR1 as SGHRS and CDR2 as YFSETQ. The CDR3 reads CASSLVFERESTGELFF. For the CDR3, the DNA is TGCGCCAGCAGCTTGGTCTTCGAAAGGGAGAGTACCGGGGAGCTGTTTTTT.

This clonotype has ten or more counts. This chain uses TRBV28 with TRBJ2-7; D gene ambiguous. V lost 7 bases to trimming and J lost 1 base, with 20 bases between them. CDR3 length: 16 residues. From germline, CDR1 is MDHEN and CDR2 SYDVKM. In DNA form, the CDR3 reads TGTGCCAGCATCCCCTCGGCGGTACCCCTGTCCTACGAGCAGTACTTC. This sequence encodes CASIPSAVPLSYEQYF.

The table lists this clonotype with a few counts. The CDR3 sequence is CASEVEVREQYF. The CDR3 nucleotides are TGTGCCAGCGAGGTAGAGGTTCGGGAGCAGTACTTC. The chain recombines TRBV6-1 with TRBJ2-7; D unclear. There are 12 residues in the CDR3. V was shortened by 8 bases and J by 7 bases, with 15 bases between the two germline ends. Germline V lookup: CDR1 MNHNS, CDR2 SASEGT.

The J gene is TRBJ2-7, the V gene TRBV27, with TRBD2 identical over 8 bases. The CDR3 loop spans 17 amino acids. Trimming cost V 3 bases and J 6 bases; bases outside gene matches: 16. Germline V gene sequence: CDR1 MNHEY, CDR2 SMNVEV (reference sequence). CDR3 in amino acids: CASSFIPLVAGSSEQYF. CDR3 nucleotides: TGTGCCAGCAGTTTTATCCCCTTAGTAGCGGGATCGTCCGAGCAGTACTTC.

The chain has TRBV6-5 and TRBJ2-3, with no clear D. The CDR3 spans 16 residues. Germline V gene lookup returns CDR1 MNHEY and CDR2 SVGAGI. Trimming pared 10 bases from V and 4 bases from J, leaving 24 bases between. The DNA for the CDR3 is TGTGCCACCAGCATCCAACTACACTCTGGGGCAGATACGCAGTATTTT. This translates into CATSIQLHSGADTQYF.

The chain combines TRBV6-5 with TRBJ2-1, with 9 bases identical to TRBD2. This CDR3 is built from 16 residues. Germline CDR1 reads MNHEY; CDR2 reads SVGAGI. V lost 0 bases, J lost 8 bases, and 8 bases stayed unmatched. The CDR3 DNA sequence: TGTGCCAGCAGTTACTCGAGTCCAGCGGGAGGACATGAGCAGTTCTTC. Translation: CASSYSSPAGGHEQFF.

This clonotype was counted only a few times. The chain carries TRBV9 and TRBJ2-2, with TRBD2 identical over 12 bases. CDR3 size: 18 residues. CDR1 is SGDLS and CDR2 is YYNGEE in the germline V gene. Trimming cost V 5 bases and J 2 bases; bases outside gene matches: 10. The CDR3: CASSAPLAGGLNTGELFF. In DNA form, the CDR3 reads TGTGCCAGCAGTGCCCCCCTAGCGGGAGGGCTAAACACCGGGGAGCTGTTTTTT.

This clonotype was picked up a small number of times. The J gene is TRBJ2-3, the V gene TRBV7-2, with 13 bases aligning to TRBD2. CDR1 is SGHTA, CDR2 FQGNSA, per germline. The CDR3 is 20 residues long. Trimming at V came to 4 bases and at J to 6 bases, leaving 19 bases not matched to a gene. This CDR3 reads CASSSPRGPELAGGSDTQYF. The DNA for the CDR3 is TGTGCCAGCAGCTCCCCCCGCGGTCCGGAACTAGCGGGAGGGTCCGATACGCAGTATTTT.

J is TRBJ2-3 and V is TRBV6-5; 8 nucleotides agree with TRBD2. The germline CDR1 and CDR2 sequences are MNHEY and SVGAGI. This CDR3 region has 15 residues. V lost 5 bases to trimming and J lost 5 bases; unmatched junction nucleotides: 9. The CDR3 loop is CASSPMAGGGDTQYF. The CDR3, as DNA: TGTGCCAGCAGTCCCATGGCGGGAGGTGGAGATACGCAGTATTTT.

This clonotype was detected only a few times. The chain recombines TRBV30 with TRBJ2-5, with D possibly matching TRBD2 (6 bases). V was shortened by 2 bases and J by 1 base, with 17 bases between the two germline ends. Germline V CDR1 and CDR2: GTSNPN, SVGIG (reference sequence). This CDR3 has 16 residues. The CDR3 sequence: CAWSPLADEFQETQYF. CDR3 nucleotides: TGTGCCTGGAGTCCACTAGCTGACGAATTCCAAGAGACCCAGTACTTC. Filled out from reference TRBV30 and TRBJ2-5, the complete variable domain reads SQTIHQWPATLVQPVGSPLSLECTVEGTSNPNLYWYRQAAGRGLQLLFYSVGIGQISSEVPQNLSASRPQDRQFILSSKKLLLSDSGFYLCAWSPLADEFQETQYFGPGTRLLVL.

This chain uses TRBV12-3 or TRBV12-4 with TRBJ2-3; TRBD1 agrees at 10 bases. CDR3 size: 17 residues. The J segment lost 0 bases and the V segment lost 6 bases, leaving 9 bases of the junction unmatched. The CDR3 region has the DNA TGTGCCAGCAGCCTGACAGGGGGCCAAACTAGCACAGATACGCAGTATTTT. This translates into CASSLTGGQTSTDTQYF.

This clonotype was observed a few times. V is TRBV6-6 and J is TRBJ1-5; D remains unclear. Trimming took off 6 bases at V and 4 bases at J, with 10 bases between the two ends. Germline V gene sequence: CDR1 MNHNY, CDR2 SVGAGI (reference sequence). This CDR3 comprises 13 residues. The CDR3 nucleotides are TGTGCCAGCAGCCGAGACCGAAATCAGCCCCAGCATTTT. Its translation: CASSRDRNQPQHF.

The rearrangement uses TRBV7-9 and TRBJ2-7; possible D gene TRBD1, 6 bases. The CDR3 runs 15 residues. Germline CDR1 reads SEHNR; CDR2 reads FQNEAQ (reference sequence). Deletions cut 5 bases from V and 1 base from J, with 15 bases between. The CDR3 DNA sequence: TGTGCCAGCAGCGCCACAGGGAGACCATCCTACGAGCAGTACTTC. Its protein product is CASSATGRPSYEQYF. Using reference TRBV7-9 and TRBJ2-7 for the parts outside the CDR3, the full variable domain is DTGVSQNPRHKITKRGQNVTFRCDPISEHNRLYWYRQTLGQGPEFLTYFQNEAQLEKSRLLSDRFSAERPKGSFSTLEIQRTEQGDSAMYLCASSATGRPSYEQYFGPGTRLTVT.

This clonotype was counted a few times. The chain is built from TRBV7-9 and TRBJ1-1, with 8 bases identical to TRBD1. Trimming took 3 bases from V and 11 from J; bases not matched to a gene: 8. Germline V gene data show CDR1 as SEHNR and CDR2 as FQNEAQ (reference sequence). The CDR3 is 13 amino acids. CDR3 in amino acids: CASSLTGEGGAFF. Written as DNA, the CDR3 is TGTGCCAGCAGCTTGACAGGGGAGGGTGGGGCTTTCTTT.

The table lists this clonotype with a few counts. The rearrangement uses TRBV7-9 and TRBJ2-7; D is unclear. Germline CDR1 and CDR2: SEHNR and FQNEAQ (reference sequence). V lost 1 base, J lost 7 bases, and 8 bases lay in between. This CDR3 is 12 amino acids long. DNA for the CDR3: TGTGCCAGCAGCTTAGGAGAAAGGGAGCAGTACTTC. Amino acid sequence: CASSLGEREQYF.

This rearrangement joins TRBV6-2 or TRBV6-3 to TRBJ2-7; either TRBD1 or TRBD2 may fit D (5 bases each). In germline, CDR1 is MNHEY, CDR2 SVGEGT. Trimming took 5 bases from V and 3 from J, leaving 14 bases between them. The CDR3 totals 14 residues. For the CDR3, the DNA is TGTGCCAGCAGTCGGGGACGGTGGGGCTACGAGCAGTACTTC. Amino acid sequence: CASSRGRWGYEQYF.

This clonotype was seen only a few times. V usage is TRBV6-5 and J usage is TRBJ2-2; TRBD1 matches at 10 bases. The CDR3 spans 16 residues. Losses at the gene ends were 2 bases for V and 4 bases for J; bases not matched to a gene: 4. Germline CDR1 reads MNHEY; CDR2 reads SVGAGI. This CDR3 reads CASSYPGTGVTGELFF. DNA for the CDR3: TGTGCCAGCAGTTACCCCGGGACAGGGGTCACCGGGGAGCTGTTTTTT.

The chain uses TRBV28 and TRBJ2-1, with D unresolved. Germline V gene sequence: CDR1 MDHEN, CDR2 SYDVKM. Deletions cut 7 bases from V and 0 bases from J, with 16 bases between. The CDR3 has 16 amino acids. CDR3 in DNA: TGTGCCAGCAAAGTTCGGTACGGACGCTCCTACAATGAGCAGTTCTTC. This gives the protein CASKVRYGRSYNEQFF.